A single sample is the source of the 8 T cell receptor beta chains below, sequenced in a study of CD8+CD57+ T cells in acquired aplastic anemia. Previously, flow cytometry had revealed CD8+CD57+ cell expansion in the patients chosen for sequencing. Profiling of TCR beta VDJ combinations and CDR3 sequences used genomic DNA as template. TCRdb called the reads again in MiXCR, with one record for every CDR3 protein. The repertoire holds 210,000 or so distinct CDR3 sequences, with about half as singletons. Material: sorted CD4+, CD8+, or CD8+CD57+ T cells (not recorded which) from PBMCs. Source of these receptors: a human donor with aplastic anemia.

The chain employs TRBV10-3 and TRBJ1-6; 7 positions match TRBD1. The V gene end was trimmed by 3 bases and the J gene end by 7 bases; junction bases not matched to a gene: 3. This CDR3 region has 14 residues. Per the germline V gene, CDR1 is ENHRY and CDR2 is SYGVKD. The CDR3 DNA reads TGTGCCATCAGTGATCGGGACAGAAATTCACCCCTCCACTTT. This sequence encodes CAISDRDRNSPLHF.

The sample holds many counts of this clonotype. The chain has TRBV19 and TRBJ1-6; D is undetermined. Germline V CDR1 and CDR2: LNHDA, SQIVND (reference sequence). Deletions cut 7 bases from V and 14 bases from J, with 21 bases between. The CDR3 loop spans 14 amino acids. The CDR3 DNA reads as TGTGCCAGTAAGCGAGACTCCACCTCGAGGGCCCTCCACTTT. Its translation: CASKRDSTSRALHF.

The V and J genes are TRBV19 and TRBJ2-5; the D call may be TRBD1 or TRBD2 (5 bases each). Germline V gives CDR1 LNHDA, CDR2 SQIVND (reference sequence). This CDR3 has 14 residues. V shed 1 base and J shed 5 bases, with 11 bases lying between them. CDR3 residues: CASSIVPGRETQYF. CDR3 DNA: TGTGCCAGTAGTATAGTTCCGGGGCGGGAGACCCAGTACTTC.

CDR3 region: CSVVQFGQETQYF. The CDR3 coding sequence is TGCAGCGTTGTGCAGTTTGGCCAAGAGACCCAGTACTTC. The chain uses TRBV29-1 and TRBJ2-5, with unresolved D. V gave up 4 bases and J gave up 1 base, with 10 bases separating them. The CDR3 runs 13 residues. Germline CDR1 and CDR2: SQVTM and ANQGSEA.

A remark on this clonotype: Lacking the conserved final phenylalanine or tryptophan, this CDR3 likely reflects a read error. This sequence joins TRBV14 and TRBJ2-1; 7 positions match TRBD2. Trimming removed 4 bases from V and 5 bases from J; junction bases left unmatched: 14. There are 17 residues in the CDR3. Germline V gene sequence: CDR1 SGHDN, CDR2 FVKESK. CDR3 nucleotides: TGTGCCAGCAGCCGGGACTTTAGCGGGTCCTTAAACAATGAGCAGTTCTCC. Encoded protein: CASSRDFSGSLNNEQFS.

This clonotype was seen at least ten times. V and J are TRBV6-5 and TRBJ1-2, with D perhaps matching TRBD1 (6 bases). CDR3 size: 15 residues. CDR1 MNHEY and CDR2 SVGAGI come from the germline V gene. V gave up 2 bases and J gave up 4 bases, with 14 bases separating them. The CDR3: CASSYNADSSYGYTF. DNA of the CDR3: TGTGCCAGCAGTTACAATGCGGACAGCTCCTATGGCTACACCTTC.

The rearrangement joins TRBV29-1 to TRBJ1-4; unclear D gene. Germline lookup yields CDR1 SQVTM and CDR2 ANQGSEA. The V and J ends lost 6 bases and 7 bases respectively, with 18 bases between them. The CDR3 has 14 residues. The CDR3 coding sequence is TGCAGCGTGTACCTCGTATCTGGAGGTGAAAAACTGTTTTTT. Protein product: CSVYLVSGGEKLFF.

The rearrangement uses TRBV2 and TRBJ2-7; unclear D gene. CDR1 and CDR2 from the germline V gene are SNHLY and FYNNEI. The V and J ends lost 5 bases and 4 bases respectively, with 12 bases between them. The CDR3 spans 13 residues. CDR3 in amino acids: CASSIDSRYEQYF. DNA for the CDR3: TGTGCCAGCAGTATCGATTCTCGGTACGAGCAGTACTTC.